This TCR beta chain was identified in a study of T cell changes during pregnancy in multiple sclerosis. Here immunoSEQ multiplex PCR was the method, and the copy in TCRdb shows in-frame clones only, minus some. The sample includes over 40,000 clones, 85% to 95% seen only once; the top ten take about 0.24%. This clone has just one count. The sequence was obtained from a female donor with multiple sclerosis, enrolled in a pregnancy study. The specimen comprised CD4+ T cells from peripheral blood mononuclear cells, sampled in the second trimester of pregnancy.

The CDR3 DNA is TGTGCCACCAGCAGAGATTTTGGGGGAGGGGGAGTTCAGCCCCAGCATTTT. Protein: CATSRDFGGGGVQPQHF. J is TRBJ1-5 and V is TRBV15, with D tentatively TRBD1 (6 bases). The CDR3 is made up of 17 amino acids. V lost 0 bases to trimming and J lost 6 bases, with 18 bases between them. Germline V gene data show CDR1 as LNHNV and CDR2 as YYDKDF (reference sequence).